This is a list of T cell receptor beta chains from one sample in a study of shared clonotypes between healthy human individuals. Sequencing used immunoSEQ multiplex PCR; TCRdb keeps in-frame clones, though not all of them. The table lists under 2.5 million clones, 85% to 95% of them singletons. Sequenced input: naive CD4+ T cells from PBMCs. These receptors were obtained from a man in his late teens or twenties in good health. Some clones in this sample may be carry-over from other donors' samples. Both conserved end residues are trimmed from each CDR3. Fields, in order: V gene, D gene, CDR3 length, J gene, CDR3 protein. The D gene is left open where the match is weak.

v_gene: TRBV6-5
d_gene: .
len: 13
j_gene: TRBJ1-5
CDR3aa: ASTLRANSNQPQH

v_gene: TRBV29-1
d_gene: TRBD2
len: 12
j_gene: TRBJ2-7
CDR3aa: SVISLAGGREQY

v_gene: TRBV9
d_gene: TRBD2
len: 15
j_gene: TRBJ2-1
CDR3aa: ASSVGTSTSSYNEQF

v_gene: TRBV6-6
d_gene: TRBD1
len: 14
j_gene: TRBJ1-1
CDR3aa: ASSYPTGGGGTEAF

v_gene: TRBV28
d_gene: .
len: 12
j_gene: TRBJ2-7
CDR3aa: ASSSPGEGNEQY

v_gene: TRBV5-1
d_gene: .
len: 12
j_gene: TRBJ2-5
CDR3aa: ASSLVGDRETQY

v_gene: TRBV29-1
d_gene: .
len: 13
j_gene: TRBJ1-4
CDR3aa: SVELATATNEKLF

v_gene: TRBV19
d_gene: TRBD1
len: 19
j_gene: TRBJ2-2
CDR3aa: ASSRTYRDREIGVSTGELF

v_gene: TRBV28
d_gene: .
len: 13
j_gene: TRBJ2-7
CDR3aa: ASSFRSRQADEQY

v_gene: TRBV4-1
d_gene: .
len: 12
j_gene: TRBJ1-1
CDR3aa: ASSTGGLNTEAF

v_gene: TRBV5-1
d_gene: TRBD2
len: 16
j_gene: TRBJ2-3
CDR3aa: ASSLLLAGEGGADTQY

v_gene: TRBV7-2
d_gene: TRBD2
len: 15
j_gene: TRBJ2-5
CDR3aa: ASTLSIVAGGGETQY

v_gene: TRBV4-1
d_gene: TRBD1
len: 16
j_gene: TRBJ1-1
CDR3aa: ASSRSSAVNRGFTEAF

v_gene: TRBV19
d_gene: TRBD2
len: 13
j_gene: TRBJ2-1
CDR3aa: ASSISRGRGGEQF

v_gene: TRBV7-2
d_gene: .
len: 11
j_gene: TRBJ2-7
CDR3aa: ASSLQGTYEQY

v_gene: TRBV18
d_gene: TRBD1
len: 13
j_gene: TRBJ2-5
CDR3aa: ASSRPGTGRETQY

v_gene: TRBV7-8
d_gene: TRBD1
len: 15
j_gene: TRBJ2-2
CDR3aa: ASSSLPRTGNTGELF

v_gene: TRBV11-2
d_gene: .
len: 11
j_gene: TRBJ2-3
CDR3aa: ASSLGRADTQY

v_gene: TRBV27
d_gene: TRBD1
len: 15
j_gene: TRBJ2-6
CDR3aa: ASSPSRDRAGANVLT